What follows is one T cell receptor beta chain and its context. This receptor's antigen is unknown. No per-base quality is available; no much larger clone lies one base away. The source of the sample is a study of shared clonotypes between healthy human individuals (TCRdb year 2020). About the full investigation: The cohort comprised a couple of women and a few men aged 18 to 49 years. To estimate repertoire size and how much clonotype sharing occurs between individuals, the study deeply sequenced the blood TCR repertoires of about five healthy adults. Each donor's leukapheresis produced roughly between roughly 0.85 and 10 billion PBMCs. To increase sequencing depth and limit assay-specific biases, TCR repertoire library preparation and sequencing were carried out by different laboratories using diverse techniques. Overall study results and their limits: The genetic and exposure-history diversity represented was limited by the small number of donors. Only blood was sampled, and tissue TCR repertoires likely differ from those in blood. Based on pairwise subsampling, the degree of clonotype sharing among donors was expected to be affected by sequencing depth.

TCR CDR3 regions were amplified from genomic DNA by multiplex PCR using the deep immunoSEQ assay. Extracted genomic DNA from each cell subset was spread evenly across all wells of several immunoSEQ 96-well plates, with each plate serving as a replicate. For unsorted PBMC, each replicate PCR was loaded with roughly 330 ng genomic DNA, equivalent to about 30,000 T cell genomes. Ten immunoSEQ deep assay plates were used to sequence the unsorted PBMC genomic DNA. The purified libraries were quantified using a Qubit 3.0 fluorometer, sized with a Bioanalyzer 2100, and then quantified again using the KAPA Library Quantification kit. Every immunoSEQ 96-well plate was sequenced on a separate single-read 150-cycle Illumina NextSeq 550 flow cell. On the authors' methods: Because only junctional sequences without quality scores were contained in the immunoSEQ output, filtering matching that applied to full-length reads could not be performed. To assign V/J genes and CDR3, sequences were annotated against IMGT germline references using PyIR, a Python wrapper for IgBLAST v1.9. Reads with weak V/J assignments (E-value above 1e-6), missing CDR3, stop codons, out-of-frame junctions, or ambiguous translated residues were removed. V3J clonotypes were defined as sequences sharing an identical inferred V gene, J gene, and CDR3 amino acid sequence. Percentage overlap between repertoires was computed as shared unique clonotypes divided by the size of the smaller repertoire. RTK rarefaction, the Chao1 estimator, and Recon v2.1 estimates of unobserved clonotypes were used to assess repertoire richness. TCRdb took over this immuneACCESS table, retaining in-frame rearrangements with V and J assigned. Such tables are incomplete; in checked studies, under half of the missing clones stem from an unresolved V gene, and the remainder is unexplained. D and trimming were read from the DNA, whereas the V and J calls and clone size are those reported in that table. Within this sample are around 510,000 clones, with around three quarters of them counted one time only. The ten top clones hold around 12% of the sample.

V ends up 2 bases short and J 4 bases short, with an unmatched junction base count of 9. The CDR3 numbers 16 residues from cysteine through phenylalanine. The retained sequence is limited to the CDR3, 48 bases, with the frame set at the first base. The CDR1 and CDR2 encoded by the germline V gene are SGHAT and FQNNGV. The donors were healthy, HIV-negative adults with no recently reported acute infections or vaccinations. Every donor was a Caucasian adult living in Nashville, Tennessee, USA. For unsorted samples, 70 million to 95 million PBMCs were counted, and genomic DNA was extracted using the QIAamp DNA Blood Mini kit. After blood collection by leukapheresis, PBMCs were isolated using Ficoll-Histopaque density gradient centrifugation and then cryopreserved in the vapor phase of liquid nitrogen.

The sample comprised PBMCs. Here the chain combines TRBV11-2 and TRBJ2-7, with 9 bases aligning to TRBD1. The receptor was isolated from a middle-aged woman in good health. Some clones in this sample may be carry-over from other donors' samples. The bases read TGTGCCAGCAGCTTAAGTGTCGGGACAGGGCTTTACGAGCAGTACTTC. This translates into CASSLSVGTGLYEQYF.